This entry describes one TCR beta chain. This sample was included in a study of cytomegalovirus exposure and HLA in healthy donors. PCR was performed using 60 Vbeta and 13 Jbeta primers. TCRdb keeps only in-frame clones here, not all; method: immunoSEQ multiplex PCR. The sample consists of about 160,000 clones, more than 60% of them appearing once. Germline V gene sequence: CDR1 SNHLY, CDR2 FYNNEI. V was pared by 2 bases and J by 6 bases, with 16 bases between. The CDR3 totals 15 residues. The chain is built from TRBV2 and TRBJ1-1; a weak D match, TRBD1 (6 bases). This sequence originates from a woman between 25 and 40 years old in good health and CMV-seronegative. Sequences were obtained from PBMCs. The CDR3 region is CASSETGKRSAEAFF. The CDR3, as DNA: TGTGCCAGCAGTGAAACAGGGAAGCGGTCAGCTGAAGCTTTCTTT.